Each of the 12 T cell receptor beta chains below was sequenced from the same sample in a study of breast tumors, draining lymph nodes, adjacent tissues. Axillary draining lymph nodes of breast cancer patients supplied the node samples. TCRdb re-called the multiplex PCR reads through MiXCR, storing one row per CDR3 protein. The data contain approximately 200,000 distinct CDR3 sequences, approximately 33% of them seen just once; the ten biggest clones take up more than 4%. The sample taken for sequencing was axillary lymph node tissue. These receptors came from a female donor with breast cancer. Some clones in this sample may be carry-over from other donors' samples.

This clonotype occurred many times. The chain uses TRBV18 and TRBJ2-7; 14 bases match TRBD2. CDR1 KGHSH and CDR2 LQKENI come from the germline V gene. The V and J ends lost 3 bases and 7 bases, in that order; junction bases with no gene match: 8. The CDR3 has 16 amino acids. The CDR3 sequence is CASSPTGLAGAGEQYF. Written as DNA, the CDR3 is TGTGCCAGCTCACCTACGGGACTAGCGGGAGCAGGAGAGCAGTACTTC.

The rearrangement links TRBV15 to TRBJ2-7, with 9 bases identical to TRBD2. V shed 0 bases, J shed 3 bases, and the junction held 9 bases outside the gene matches. Germline V gene sequence: CDR1 LNHNV, CDR2 YYDKDF (reference sequence). CDR3 size: 17 residues. CDR3 region: CATSRDRGLAGSYEQYF. The CDR3 bases are TGTGCCACCAGCAGAGATCGCGGGCTAGCGGGAAGCTACGAGCAGTACTTC.

V usage is TRBV5-8 and J usage is TRBJ1-4, with unresolved D. Germline values: CDR1 SGHTS, CDR2 YDEGEE. The V gene lost 0 bases and the J gene lost 0 bases, with 6 bases spanning the gap. This CDR3 has 15 residues. CDR3 protein: CASSLGETTNEKLFF. The DNA for the CDR3 is TGTGCCAGCAGCTTGGGGGAAACAACTAATGAAAAACTGTTTTTT.

This clonotype appeared many times. The rearrangement joins TRBV5-5 to TRBJ1-2, with D perhaps TRBD1 (6 bases). This CDR3 has 14 residues. Germline CDR1 reads SGHKS; CDR2 reads YYEKEE (reference sequence). V was pared by 4 bases and J by 2 bases, with 12 bases between. CDR3 DNA: TGTGCCAGCAGCAAACCAGGGGACAACTATGGCTACACCTTC. Protein product: CASSKPGDNYGYTF. Drawing the rest from reference TRBV5-5 and TRBJ1-2, the complete variable domain is DAGVTQSPTHLIKTRGQQVTLRCSPISGHKSVSWYQQVLGQGPQFIFQYYEKEERGRGNFPDRFSARQFPNYSSELNVNALLLGDSALYLCASSKPGDNYGYTFGSGTRLTVV.

V gene TRBV6-2 or TRBV6-3 combines with J gene TRBJ2-2; D gene uncertain. The germline V gene encodes CDR1 MNHEY and CDR2 SVGEGT. CDR3 size: 14 residues. V gave up 6 bases and J gave up 3 bases, with 11 bases separating them. The CDR3 DNA reads TGTGCCAGCAGCTCCCCCGTCGACACCGGGGAGCTGTTTTTT. Translating gives CASSSPVDTGELFF.

This clonotype is a singleton in its sample. The V gene is TRBV9, the J gene TRBJ2-3; weak D call: TRBD2 (6 bases). CDR3 size: 17 residues. V was shortened by 5 bases and J by 2 bases, with 21 bases between the two germline ends. CDR1 and CDR2 (germline): SGDLS, YYNGEE. The CDR3 is CASSVRPFGLITDTQYF. As DNA, the CDR3 is TGTGCCAGCAGTGTTAGACCCTTCGGACTAATCACAGATACGCAGTATTTT.

At least ten counts were recorded for this clonotype. A much larger clone differs from this one at a single base, so this may be a read error. The rearrangement joins TRBV6-6 to TRBJ1-6, with a tentative D call TRBD1 (5 bases). V was cut by 5 bases and J by 14 bases, with 10 bases left in between. The CDR3 extends over 11 amino acids. Germline V gives CDR1 MNHNY, CDR2 SVGAGI (reference sequence). Here the CDR3 DNA reads TGTGCCAGCAGTCACCAGGGAGCCCTCCACTTT. It specifies CASSHQGALHF.

This clonotype was detected ten times or more. This chain joins TRBV5-1 and TRBJ1-2; weak D call: TRBD1 (5 bases). Germline-derived CDR1 and CDR2 are SGHRS and YFSETQ. Between the trimmed V and J ends, which lost 4 bases and 2 bases, there was a span of 12 bases. The CDR3 sequence is 14 residues long. CDR3 sequence: CASSVGAGNYGYTF. CDR3 nucleotides: TGCGCCAGCAGCGTAGGGGCAGGGAACTATGGCTACACCTTC.

Notes on this clonotype: Without the conserved terminal phenylalanine or tryptophan, this CDR3 likely stems from a read error. Because the CDR3's place on the DNA is in doubt, the DNA is left out and the CDR3 is given as listed by TCRdb. The V call is TRBV15, the J call TRBJ2-5. The CDR3 region is 9 residues in length, termini included. Germline V gene lookup returns CDR1 LNHNV and CDR2 YYDKDF (reference sequence). The CDR3 region is CATSRDPRI.

This clonotype was observed a handful of times. The chain employs TRBV6-5 and TRBJ2-5; 7 positions agree with TRBD2. This CDR3 has 15 amino acids. J was trimmed by 6 bases and V by 5 bases; bases with no gene match: 12. In germline, CDR1 is MNHEY, CDR2 SVGAGI. Written as DNA, the CDR3 is TGTGCCAGCAGTCGCCACGGGGAGGGTAAACAGACCCAGTACTTC. Translated, it gives CASSRHGEGKQTQYF.

This clonotype has only a few counts. This may arise from a read error, as a much more abundant clone is one base away. The chain uses TRBV20-1 and TRBJ2-7; D is perhaps TRBD2 (5 bases). Germline CDR1 DFQATT, CDR2 SNEGSKA (reference sequence). The length of the CDR3 is 13 residues. The CDR3 region has the DNA TGCAGTGCTAGAGGACCAAGCGGTTACGCGCAGTACTTC. It specifies CSARGPSGYAQYF.

In this sample, this clonotype turned up many times. The rearrangement uses TRBV19 and TRBJ1-5; tentatively, D is TRBD1 (5 bases). V was cut by 9 bases and J by 1 base, with 13 bases left in between. Germline CDR1 and CDR2: LNHDA and SQIVND (reference sequence). CDR3 length equals 14 residues. CDR3 in amino acids: CASKGRGSNQPQHF. Here the CDR3 DNA reads TGTGCCAGCAAGGGACGGGGAAGCAATCAGCCCCAGCATTTT.